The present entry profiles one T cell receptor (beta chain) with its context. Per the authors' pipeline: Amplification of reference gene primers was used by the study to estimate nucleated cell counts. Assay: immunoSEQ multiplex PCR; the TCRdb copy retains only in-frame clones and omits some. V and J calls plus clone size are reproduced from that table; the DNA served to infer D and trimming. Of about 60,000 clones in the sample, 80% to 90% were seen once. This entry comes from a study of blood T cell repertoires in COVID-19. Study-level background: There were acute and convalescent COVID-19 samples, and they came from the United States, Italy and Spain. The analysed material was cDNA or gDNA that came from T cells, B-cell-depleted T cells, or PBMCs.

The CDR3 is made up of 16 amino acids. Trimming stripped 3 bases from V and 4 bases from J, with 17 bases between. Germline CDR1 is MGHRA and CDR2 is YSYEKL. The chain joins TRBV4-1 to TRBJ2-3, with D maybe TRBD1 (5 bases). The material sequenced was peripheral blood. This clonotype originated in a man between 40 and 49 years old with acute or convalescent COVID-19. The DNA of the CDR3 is TGCGCCAGCAGCCATATAACCTCCCAGGGTGCAGATACGCAGTATTTT. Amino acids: CASSHITSQGADTQYF.